This record covers a single T cell receptor (beta chain). The antigen remains unidentified. V trimming: 3 bases; J trimming: 0 bases; junction bases outside the gene matches: 6. Germline assignment: CDR1 MNHEY and CDR2 SMNVEV (reference sequence). The CDR3 is 16 residues long. This record belongs to a study of cytomegalovirus exposure and HLA in healthy donors. Use of 60 Vbeta and 13 Jbeta primers characterized the PCR. Clones were read by immunoSEQ multiplex PCR, and TCRdb kept only the in-frame ones, dropping some. This table holds approximately 100,000 clones. Findings and caveats of the study: Solely CMV serostatus was available to characterize immune exposure. Clonal expansion, a later analysis showed, was greater in HLA-associated TCR beta chains than in equally common others.

Material for sequencing was PBMCs. V usage is TRBV27 and J usage is TRBJ2-3; TRBD1 aligns across 7 bases. The source is a middle-aged man in good health and CMV-seronegative. The CDR3 reads CASSFRQGGSTDTQYF. The CDR3 nucleotides are TGTGCCAGCAGTTTCCGACAGGGTGGGAGCACAGATACGCAGTATTTT.